These 27 T cell receptor beta chains came from one sample sequenced in a study of blood T cells in healthy people across ages. A J-beta primer mix and a sample-barcoded 5' primer were used in a second PCR of roughly 6 to 11 cycles. TCRdb passed the 5' RACE reads through MiXCR, listing each CDR3 protein once. The sample consists of some 890,000 distinct CDR3 sequences, almost 30% of them appearing once. This same sample was also part of a study on T cells of mothers and their children.

Sequenced input: blood. These receptors were obtained from a woman aged 35 to 49 in good health.

The sample holds a few counts of this clonotype. V gene TRBV9 combines with J gene TRBJ1-2; D call uncertain. The CDR3 is 12 residues long. With 5 bases removed from V and 7 bases from J, the gap between germline ends came to 12 bases. From germline, CDR1 is SGDLS and CDR2 YYNGEE. CDR3 amino acids: CASRFRVAGYTF. The CDR3 DNA is TGTGCCAGCAGGTTCCGGGTGGCTGGCTACACCTTC.

In the case of this clonotype: A far bigger clonotype differs at one base, so this is likely a read error. This chain connects TRBV12-3 or TRBV12-4 to TRBJ1-1, with D unresolved. The CDR3 consists of 13 residues. The CDR3 loop is CAGSLTRNTEAFF. CDR3 in DNA: TGTGCCGGCAGTTTAACGAGGAACACTGAAGCTTTCTTT.

This chain uses TRBV7-2 with TRBJ1-1; D uncertain. The germline CDR1 and CDR2 sequences are SGHTA and FQGNSA. This CDR3 has 15 residues. Trimming took off 4 bases at V and 4 bases at J, with 16 bases between the two ends. The CDR3 region is CASSSSPGRGTEAFF. CDR3 in DNA: TGTGCCAGCAGCTCTTCTCCGGGCCGGGGCACTGAAGCTTTCTTT.

The chain recombines TRBV20-1 with TRBJ2-4; no firm D call. The CDR3 is 13 residues long. Trimming stripped 6 bases from V and 1 base from J, with 10 bases between. Germline lookup yields CDR1 DFQATT and CDR2 SNEGSKA (reference sequence). In DNA, the CDR3 is TGCAGTGCCGTTGCGTTGGCCAAAAACATTCAGTACTTC. Translated, it gives CSAVALAKNIQYF.

To note about this clonotype: A much larger clonotype is one base distant, so this may be a read error. The chain uses TRBV7-6 and TRBJ2-1; a possible D gene is TRBD1 (5 bases). Per germline, CDR1 SGHVS and CDR2 FNYEAQ. This CDR3 has 15 residues. The CDR3 region has the DNA TGTGCCAGCAGCTACACGAGTAGGGGATACAATGAGCAGGTCTTC. This translates into CASSYTSRGYNEQVF.

V and J are TRBV7-2 and TRBJ2-7, with D possibly being TRBD2 (7 bases). V was trimmed by 5 bases and J by 2 bases, leaving 16 bases between them. This CDR3 comprises 15 residues. The germline V gene encodes CDR1 SGHTA and CDR2 FQGNSA. For the CDR3, the DNA is TGTGCCAGCAGCCCATCAGGGGAGGGCCCCTACGAGCAGTACTTC. Translating gives CASSPSGEGPYEQYF.

The chain employs TRBV6-5 and TRBJ1-5, with D possibly matching TRBD1 (5 bases). V was trimmed by 3 bases and J by 5 bases, leaving 14 bases between them. CDR3 length equals 15 residues. Germline V gene sequence: CDR1 MNHEY, CDR2 SVGAGI. The DNA for the CDR3 is TGTGCCAGCAGTTATCGTGGGGGAGGAGATCAGCCCCAGCATTTT. It specifies CASSYRGGGDQPQHF.

The chain carries TRBV27 and TRBJ2-4; TRBD1 agrees at 7 bases. Judging by the DNA end, TRBJ2-7 fits better; the J call may be wrong. The germline CDR1 and CDR2 sequences are MNHEY and SMNVEV (reference sequence). The CDR3 is 15 residues long. The CDR3 spells CASSPTTGYSYEQYF. The CDR3 region has the DNA TGTGCCAGCAGTCCAACGACAGGGTACTCCTACGAGCAGTACTTC.

With respect to this clonotype: Being one base from a much bigger clone, this may be a read error. V and J are TRBV18 and TRBJ1-2, with a tentative D call TRBD1 (6 bases). Germline assignment: CDR1 KGHSH and CDR2 LQKENI. The CDR3 extends over 14 amino acids. The CDR3 sequence: CASPPEGTNYGYTF. CDR3 sequence (DNA): TGTGCCAGCCCACCAGAGGGGACAAACTATGGCTACACCTTC.

This clonotype was seen ten or more times. CDR3 region: CASSPLRGQLGVETQYF. As DNA, the CDR3 is TGTGCCAGCAGTCCTCTCCGGGGCCAGCTTGGGGTTGAGACCCAGTACTTC. The chain couples TRBV7-9 to TRBJ2-5; either TRBD1 or TRBD2 may supply D (5 bases each). CDR3 size: 17 residues. The V gene lost 6 bases and the J gene lost 5 bases, with 25 bases spanning the gap. Germline V gene data show CDR1 as SEHNR and CDR2 as FQNEAQ (reference sequence).

The table lists this clonotype with many counts. V usage is TRBV7-2 and J usage is TRBJ1-4; D gene uncertain. The germline V gene has CDR1 SGHTA and CDR2 FQGNSA. The CDR3 length is 12 residues. V lost 3 bases to trimming and J lost 7 bases, with 6 bases between them. CDR3 protein: CASSFNGEKLFF. Here the CDR3 DNA reads TGTGCCAGCAGCTTCAACGGTGAAAAACTGTTTTTT.

This clonotype was counted between two and nine times. V usage is TRBV19 and J usage is TRBJ2-3; tentative D call: TRBD2 (5 bases). Germline CDR1 is LNHDA and CDR2 is SQIVND (reference sequence). V was cut by 5 bases and J by 2 bases, with 11 bases left in between. This CDR3 region has 14 residues. This chain's CDR3 is CASSFGLYTDTQYF. The CDR3 DNA reads as TGTGCCAGTAGTTTTGGACTTTACACAGATACGCAGTATTTT.

J is TRBJ2-3 and V is TRBV7-9; D remains unclear. This CDR3 region has 13 residues. CDR1 is SEHNR and CDR2 is FQNEAQ in the germline V gene (reference sequence). V gave up 2 bases and J gave up 6 bases, with 9 bases separating them. The CDR3 loop reads CASSLRPADTQYF. CDR3 nucleotides: TGTGCCAGCAGCTTACGGCCGGCTGATACGCAGTATTTT.

This clonotype was counted at least ten times. The CDR3 loop is CAISGGSYEQYF. As DNA, the CDR3 is TGTGCCATCAGCGGTGGTTCCTACGAGCAGTACTTC. This sequence joins TRBV10-3 and TRBJ2-7; D unresolved. This CDR3 region has 12 residues. With 6 bases removed from V and 1 base from J, the gap between germline ends came to 7 bases. The germline V gene has CDR1 ENHRY and CDR2 SYGVKD.

The V and J genes are TRBV5-1 and TRBJ2-1, with D unclear. Per the germline V gene, CDR1 is SGHRS and CDR2 is YFSETQ. Trimming removed 0 bases from V and 6 bases from J, with 19 bases in between. The CDR3 loop spans 17 amino acids. Here the CDR3 DNA reads TGCGCCAGCAGCTTGGTTAATAGGGCCCCCGATTTCAATGAGCAGTTCTTC. Amino acids: CASSLVNRAPDFNEQFF.

A few counts support this clonotype. V is TRBV7-6 and J is TRBJ1-1; 9 bases line up with TRBD1. The junction had 4 bases not matched to a gene; V was cut back by 3 bases and J by 5 bases. Germline V gene data show CDR1 as SGHVS and CDR2 as FNYEAQ. This CDR3 is 14 amino acids long. CDR3 protein: CASSLWTGETEAFF. CDR3 DNA sequence: TGTGCCAGCAGCTTGTGGACAGGGGAGACTGAAGCTTTCTTT.

There are a few counts of this clonotype. This chain links TRBV5-1 with TRBJ2-5; the match to TRBD2 covers 14 bases. The germline V gene has CDR1 SGHRS and CDR2 YFSETQ. This CDR3 has 16 residues. The V segment lost 4 bases and the J segment 4 bases; nucleotides outside the gene matches: 6. The CDR3 bases are TGCGCCAGCAGCCTAGGGGGACTAGCGGGGGCAGAGACCCAGTACTTC. This gives the protein CASSLGGLAGAETQYF.

This clonotype was seen many times. The J gene is TRBJ2-7, the V gene TRBV20-1, with D hard to call. This CDR3 contains 13 residues. The V gene lost 3 bases and the J gene lost 0 bases, with 9 bases spanning the gap. Germline CDR1 DFQATT, CDR2 SNEGSKA (reference sequence). DNA of the CDR3: TGCAGTGCTAGCGGGTCTTACTCCTACGAGCAGTACTTC. Protein: CSASGSYSYEQYF.

This clonotype has only a few counts. The chain carries TRBV28 and TRBJ1-4; D remains unclear. CDR3 length equals 14 residues. Germline V gene sequence: CDR1 MDHEN, CDR2 SYDVKM. Trimming shortened V by 7 bases and J by 5 bases, and 14 bases separated the two germline ends. CDR3 sequence (DNA): TGTGCCAGCATCTCTTTTCAAGGGAATGAAAAACTGTTTTTT. Translated: CASISFQGNEKLFF.

This clonotype was counted at least ten times. The V and J genes are TRBV5-1 and TRBJ2-7; D is unresolved. The CDR3 is 14 residues long. Germline CDR1 and CDR2: SGHRS and YFSETQ. Trimming stripped 5 bases from V and 0 bases from J, with 12 bases between. In nucleotides, the CDR3 is TGCGCCAGCAGGCGAGGATTTAGCTCCTACGAGCAGTACTTC. This translates into CASRRGFSSYEQYF.

To note about this clonotype: A much larger clone sits a single nucleotide away, making a read error possible. The rearrangement joins TRBV10-3 to TRBJ2-7, with 10 nucleotides matching TRBD2. The CDR3 loop spans 16 amino acids. Germline V lookup: CDR1 ENHRY, CDR2 SYGVKD. The CDR3 coding sequence is TGTGCCATCAGTGGGTTCCTAGCGGGGGTCTCCTACGAGCGGTACTTC. It codes for CAISGFLAGVSYERYF.

The J gene is TRBJ2-7, the V gene TRBV20-1; D is uncertain. From germline, CDR1 is DFQATT and CDR2 SNEGSKA (reference sequence). This CDR3 is built from 15 residues. The V end lost 8 bases, the J end lost 0 bases, and 20 bases lay between the germline ends. Here the CDR3 reads CSSLRSGPSSYEQYF. The CDR3 nucleotides are TGCAGTTCCCTTCGTTCGGGCCCGAGCTCCTACGAGCAGTACTTC.

J is TRBJ2-4 and V is TRBV5-1; 8 bases map to TRBD1. CDR3 length: 14 amino acids. Trimming took 4 bases from V and 1 from J; bases not matched to a gene: 1. CDR1 is SGHRS, CDR2 YFSETQ, per germline. The CDR3 sequence: CASSGDRAKNIQYF. As DNA, the CDR3 is TGCGCCAGCAGCGGGGACAGGGCCAAAAACATTCAGTACTTC.

This clonotype was observed at least ten times. The chain has TRBV7-3 and TRBJ1-1; maybe TRBD1 (6 bases). The CDR3 sequence is 14 residues long. Trimming shortened V by 4 bases and J by 5 bases, and 14 bases separated the two germline ends. CDR1 is SGHTA and CDR2 is FQGTGA in the germline V gene. The DNA of the CDR3 is TGTGCCAGCAGCTCCCAGGGGAGTCAGACTGAAGCTTTCTTT. Translated: CASSSQGSQTEAFF.

The chain uses TRBV4-3 and TRBJ1-1; D might be TRBD1 (6 bases). The CDR3 has 14 amino acids. Deletions cut 1 base from V and 7 bases from J, with 13 bases between. The V gene's germline CDR1 is LGHNA and CDR2 YSLEER. The CDR3 bases are TGCGCCAGCAGCCAAGTAGGAGGGACATTTGAAGCTTTCTTT. Protein product: CASSQVGGTFEAFF.

This clonotype was detected many times. This sequence joins TRBV20-1 and TRBJ1-1; perhaps TRBD1 as D (6 bases). Germline assignment: CDR1 DFQATT and CDR2 SNEGSKA (reference sequence). V was shortened by 6 bases and J by 0 bases, with 11 bases between the two germline ends. CDR3 size: 13 residues. As DNA, the CDR3 is TGCAGTGCCAGGACAGCCCTGAACACTGAAGCTTTCTTT. Protein: CSARTALNTEAFF.

Points on this clonotype: A junction end diverges from the germline sequence, so it may reflect a read error. This chain connects TRBV3-1 to TRBJ2-5; unclear D gene. Germline CDR1 is LGHDT and CDR2 is YNNKEL (reference sequence). The CDR3 is made up of 15 amino acids. CDR3 protein: CARSQDTYSQETQYF. CDR3 nucleotide sequence: TGTGCCCGCAGCCAAGATACCTACAGCCAAGAGACCCAGTACTTC.